Below are 18 T cell receptor beta chains sequenced from a single sample in a study of T cells in Graves' hyperthyroidism and ophthalmopathy. RNA transcripts gave rise to amplified TCR beta CDR3 regions. First-round RT-PCR of the TCR CDR3 relied on the HTBI primer set. Using its own MiXCR run on the multiplex PCR reads, TCRdb lists one record per CDR3 protein. The sample contains almost 500,000 distinct CDR3 sequences, about 22% of which appear only once. The sample comprised blood. Receptors originate from a woman aged 70-85 years with Graves' ophthalmopathy.

This clonotype was seen more than once but under ten times. CDR3 sequence: CSARDGSTYEQYF. The CDR3 DNA sequence: TGCAGTGCTAGAGATGGCAGCACCTACGAGCAGTACTTC. This chain uses TRBV20-1 with TRBJ2-7; D uncertain. CDR3 length: 13 residues. Germline CDR1 DFQATT, CDR2 SNEGSKA (reference sequence). The V and J ends lost 0 bases and 2 bases respectively, with 8 bases between them.

This clonotype was seen at least ten times. The genes are TRBV28 and TRBJ2-2; maybe TRBD2 (6 bases). The germline gives CDR1 MDHEN, CDR2 SYDVKM. V was shortened by 6 bases and J by 2 bases, with 10 bases between the two germline ends. The CDR3 is made up of 14 amino acids. CDR3 protein: CASRDGGNTGELFF. The DNA for the CDR3 is TGTGCCAGCAGAGACGGGGGTAACACCGGGGAGCTGTTTTTT.

This clonotype has more than one count but fewer than ten. V and J are TRBV6-2 or TRBV6-3 and TRBJ1-6; D may be TRBD1 (6 bases). This CDR3 contains 15 residues. V gave up 2 bases and J gave up 6 bases, with 11 bases separating them. Germline V lookup: CDR1 MNHEY, CDR2 SVGEGT. In nucleotides, the CDR3 is TGTGCCAGCAGTTACGGGGGCGCGGGTAATTCACCCCTCCACTTT. Translating it yields CASSYGGAGNSPLHF.

This clonotype has at least ten counts. The chain combines TRBV20-1 with TRBJ2-7, with a possible D match to TRBD2 (5 bases). Trimming cost V 6 bases and J 5 bases, with 20 bases left between them. The CDR3 extends over 14 amino acids. Germline V lookup: CDR1 DFQATT, CDR2 SNEGSKA (reference sequence). The CDR3 loop is CSALLDGGLDEQYF. In nucleotides, the CDR3 is TGCAGTGCCCTCCTGGACGGAGGTCTTGACGAGCAGTACTTC.

A few counts support this clonotype. The V call is TRBV7-2, the J call TRBJ2-2; D gene ambiguous. Trimming removed 3 bases from V and 7 bases from J, with 15 bases in between. The germline CDR1 and CDR2 sequences are SGHTA and FQGNSA. The CDR3 has 15 amino acids. CDR3 residues: CASSFQRAAGGELFF. The CDR3 DNA is TGTGCCAGCAGCTTCCAACGGGCAGCCGGCGGGGAGCTGTTTTTT.

This clonotype came up a few times. The genes are TRBV7-9 and TRBJ2-3; the D gene is possibly TRBD1 (5 bases). This CDR3 has 16 amino acids. Germline V lookup: CDR1 SEHNR, CDR2 FQNEAQ (reference sequence). V was trimmed by 0 bases and J by 0 bases, leaving 10 bases between them. CDR3 DNA sequence: TGTGCCAGCAGCTTAGCGCACAGGCATAGCACAGATACGCAGTATTTT. It is translated as CASSLAHRHSTDTQYF.

The chain recombines TRBV7-9 with TRBJ1-3; D ambiguous. V gave up 5 bases and J gave up 4 bases, with 12 bases separating them. Germline V gene lookup returns CDR1 SEHNR and CDR2 FQNEAQ (reference sequence). The CDR3 runs to 14 residues. The CDR3 sequence is CASSVSGVGNTIYF. CDR3 DNA sequence: TGTGCCAGCAGCGTTTCTGGGGTAGGAAACACCATATATTTT.

The chain joins TRBV5-1 to TRBJ1-2; TRBD1 agrees at 7 bases. V was pared by 5 bases and J by 8 bases, with 9 bases of the junction left unmatched. This CDR3 is 13 amino acids long. CDR1 SGHRS and CDR2 YFSETQ come from the germline V gene. CDR3 DNA: TGCGCCAGCAGAGGGGGCGCCGACGGAGGCTACACCTTC. This sequence encodes CASRGGADGGYTF.

This clonotype appeared a few times. This rearrangement joins TRBV6-2 or TRBV6-3 to TRBJ1-6; 9 bases match TRBD1. Trimming cost V 6 bases and J 7 bases; bases outside gene matches: 7. Germline CDR1 reads MNHEY; CDR2 reads SVGEGT. The CDR3 length is 15 residues. The CDR3 region is CASRTGGSRNSPLHF. CDR3 in DNA: TGTGCCAGCAGAACAGGGGGCTCCCGGAATTCACCCCTCCACTTT.

A remark on this clonotype: Given a much more abundant clone one base away, this may be a read error. The genes are TRBV2 and TRBJ2-1; 9 bases are shared with TRBD2. This CDR3 contains 18 residues. Germline V gene lookup returns CDR1 SNHLY and CDR2 FYNNEI. Losses at the gene ends were 7 bases for V and 5 bases for J; bases not matched to a gene: 18. The CDR3 sequence is CASTRTGNSGSGHNEQFF. Here the CDR3 DNA reads TGTGCCAGCACTAGAACCGGGAATAGCGGGAGCGGCCACAATGAGCAGTTCTTC.

This clonotype was seen once. CDR3 nucleotides: TGTGCCAGCAGCCAAGGGGAGGATGGCTACACCTTC. It is translated as CASSQGEDGYTF. The rearrangement joins TRBV3-1 to TRBJ1-2; D is ambiguous. The CDR3 runs to 12 residues. Germline CDR1 is LGHDT and CDR2 is YNNKEL (reference sequence). The V and J ends lost 1 base and 6 bases respectively, with 6 bases between them.

The chain recombines TRBV3-1 with TRBJ2-2; no firm D call. Trimming removed 4 bases at V and 4 bases at J, with 10 bases between. The CDR3 has 14 residues. CDR1 is LGHDT, CDR2 YNNKEL, per germline (reference sequence). CDR3 sequence (DNA): TGTGCCAGCAGCCGATCTGGGGTCACCGGGGAGCTGTTTTTT. Translating gives CASSRSGVTGELFF.

The sample holds a few counts of this clonotype. This chain uses TRBV7-3 with TRBJ1-6; D might be TRBD1 (5 bases). Per the germline V gene, CDR1 is SGHTA and CDR2 is FQGTGA. The V end lost 2 bases, the J end lost 10 bases, and 18 bases lay between the germline ends. The CDR3 length is 16 residues. The CDR3 coding sequence is TGTGCCAGCAGCTTATATGGGGGTCAGTTCGGCTCACCCCTCCACTTT. It specifies CASSLYGGQFGSPLHF.

This clonotype was picked up a small number of times. The rearrangement links TRBV7-9 to TRBJ2-1, with 11 bases that match TRBD1. The CDR3 length is 15 residues. Germline lookup yields CDR1 SEHNR and CDR2 FQNEAQ (reference sequence). The V gene end was trimmed by 5 bases and the J gene end by 7 bases; junction bases not matched to a gene: 7. CDR3 nucleotides: TGTGCCAGCAGCCTCGGACAGGGGGCGACTAATGAGCAGTTCTTC. This codes for CASSLGQGATNEQFF. The complete variable domain, with remaining parts taken from reference TRBV7-9 and TRBJ2-1, reads DTGVSQNPRHKITKRGQNVTFRCDPISEHNRLYWYRQTLGQGPEFLTYFQNEAQLEKSRLLSDRFSAERPKGSFSTLEIQRTEQGDSAMYLCASSLGQGATNEQFFGPGTRLTVL.

This clonotype was recorded a few times. The CDR3 DNA reads as TGCGCCAGCAGCCATCCTATTGGACAAGTCTCCTACGAGCAGTACTTC. Encoded protein: CASSHPIGQVSYEQYF. The V and J genes are TRBV4-1 and TRBJ2-7, with a possible D match to TRBD1 (5 bases). V gave up 3 bases and J gave up 0 bases, with 15 bases separating them. CDR1 and CDR2 (germline): MGHRA, YSYEKL. The CDR3 is 16 residues long.

Note on this clonotype: The junction does not match germline at one end; this may be a read error. In nucleotides, the CDR3 is TGTGCCGGCAGCTTAGAGGGAGGGATAGGAACAGATACGCAGTATTTT. Translated, it gives CAGSLEGGIGTDTQYF. The chain couples TRBV11-2 to TRBJ2-3; TRBD2 matches at 7 bases. The CDR3 is 16 residues long. Per the germline V gene, CDR1 is SGHAT and CDR2 is FQNNGV.

This clonotype occurred a few times. The V and J genes are TRBV6-1 and TRBJ2-5; TRBD1 or TRBD2 may be the D gene (5 bases each). The germline V and J ends were trimmed by 4 bases and 0 bases, with 18 bases remaining between them. The CDR3 is 17 residues long. CDR1 is MNHNS and CDR2 is SASEGT in the germline V gene. CDR3 coding DNA: TGTGCCAGCAGTGGGGGGACGGGTTGGTGGAACCAAGAGACCCAGTACTTC. Amino acids: CASSGGTGWWNQETQYF.

V usage is TRBV7-2 and J usage is TRBJ1-2; TRBD1 is a possible D gene (5 bases). CDR1 SGHTA and CDR2 FQGNSA come from the germline V gene. Trimming took 2 bases from V and 8 from J, leaving 18 bases between them. This CDR3 spans 15 amino acids. The CDR3 is CASSLSSGGGGGYTF. The CDR3 DNA follows: TGTGCCAGCAGCTTATCGTCGGGCGGCGGGGGGGGCTACACCTTC.